These 8 T cell receptor beta chains were all obtained from the same sample, sequenced in a study of control samples from healthy donors and cancer patients (dated by TCRdb to 2020 to 2022). Library method: the immunoSEQ multiplex PCR assay. Imported from immuneACCESS, the table was reduced by TCRdb to in-frame sequences with V and J called. These copies leave out some clones; in studies compared against another copy, an unresolved V gene accounts for under half, and the cause of the remainder is not known. Counted in this sample were roughly 400,000 clones; about 93% of them appeared once. The ten largest clones take up just under 6.5% of the sample. The sequencing sample was made of PBMCs. The source of these receptors is a man aged 40-50 years with head and neck cancer.

The rearrangement joins TRBV11-3 to TRBJ2-1; TRBD2 matches at 7 bases. After removal of 5 bases from V and 0 bases from J, the junction contained 4 bases not matched to a gene. Germline CDR1 SGHNT, CDR2 YENEEA. CDR3 length: 15 residues. Written as DNA, the CDR3 is TGTGCCAGCAGCCCGGGGGGTAGCTCCTACAATGAGCAGTTCTTC. Translating it yields CASSPGGSSYNEQFF.

The chain has TRBV19 and TRBJ2-7; TRBD2 matches at 11 bases. CDR3 size: 15 residues. Germline V gene data show CDR1 as LNHDA and CDR2 as SQIVND (reference sequence). V shed 5 bases and J 7 bases; nucleotides not matched to a gene: 10. Written as DNA, the CDR3 is TGTGCCAGTAGTTGGCTAGCGGGAGGTCCGAGAGAGCAGTACTTC. Its translation is CASSWLAGGPREQYF.

About this clone itself: One junction end disagrees with the germline gene, perhaps due to a read error. The chain joins TRBV6-4 to TRBJ2-7; D gene ambiguous. From germline, CDR1 is MRHNA and CDR2 SNTAGT. The CDR3 runs to 13 residues. DNA for the CDR3: TGTGCCAGCAGTGAGCAGAAGGGCGGCGAGCGGTACTTC. It yields the protein CASSEQKGGERYF.

In its sample, this clone was seen a few times. V usage is TRBV7-2 and J usage is TRBJ2-7, with D unresolved. Germline V lookup: CDR1 SGHTA, CDR2 FQGNSA. Trimming cost V 5 bases and J 7 bases, with 9 bases left between them. This CDR3 is 11 amino acids long. CDR3 amino acids: CASSPQEEQYF. CDR3 DNA sequence: TGTGCCAGCAGCCCCCAGGAGGAGCAGTACTTC.

The V and J genes are TRBV13 and TRBJ2-3, with D unclear. Germline CDR1 is PRHDT and CDR2 is FYEKMQ (reference sequence). This CDR3 is 16 amino acids long. Trimming removed 0 bases at V and 4 bases at J, with 14 bases between. The CDR3 bases are TGTGCCAGCAGCTTAGGGACCTCCATCGAGGCAGATACGCAGTATTTT. This translates into CASSLGTSIEADTQYF.

The rearrangement uses TRBV28 and TRBJ2-1; 14 bases match TRBD2. The V and J ends lost 3 bases and 8 bases, in that order; junction bases with no gene match: 6. The CDR3 covers 16 residues. CDR1 and CDR2 from the germline V gene are MDHEN and SYDVKM. The CDR3 is CASSFGLAGGRDEQFF. DNA for the CDR3: TGTGCCAGCAGTTTCGGACTAGCGGGGGGCCGTGATGAGCAGTTCTTC.

This CDR3 is CATSRGLTGANEQFF. In DNA, the CDR3 is TGTGCCACCAGCAGAGGTCTAACAGGGGCCAATGAGCAGTTCTTC. V gene TRBV15 combines with J gene TRBJ2-1, with 7 bases aligning to TRBD1. The CDR3 consists of 15 residues. Trimming took 1 base from V and 6 from J; bases not matched to a gene: 6. CDR1 is LNHNV, CDR2 YYDKDF, per germline (reference sequence). Full variable domain (rest looked up from reference TRBV15 and TRBJ2-1): DAMVIQNPRYQVTQFGKPVTLSCSQTLNHNVMYWYQQKSSQAPKLLFHYYDKDFNNEADTPDNFQSRRPNTSFCFLDIRSPGLGDTAMYLCATSRGLTGANEQFFGPGTRLTVL.

The gene calls are TRBV3-1 (or the pseudogene TRBV3-2) and TRBJ1-5, with unresolved D. From germline, CDR1 is LGHDT and CDR2 YNNKEL (reference sequence). V was trimmed by 0 bases and J by 5 bases, leaving 8 bases between them. The CDR3 length is 14 residues. CDR3 protein: CASSQDVAYQPQHF. The CDR3 DNA follows: TGTGCCAGCAGCCAAGATGTTGCCTATCAGCCCCAGCATTTT.